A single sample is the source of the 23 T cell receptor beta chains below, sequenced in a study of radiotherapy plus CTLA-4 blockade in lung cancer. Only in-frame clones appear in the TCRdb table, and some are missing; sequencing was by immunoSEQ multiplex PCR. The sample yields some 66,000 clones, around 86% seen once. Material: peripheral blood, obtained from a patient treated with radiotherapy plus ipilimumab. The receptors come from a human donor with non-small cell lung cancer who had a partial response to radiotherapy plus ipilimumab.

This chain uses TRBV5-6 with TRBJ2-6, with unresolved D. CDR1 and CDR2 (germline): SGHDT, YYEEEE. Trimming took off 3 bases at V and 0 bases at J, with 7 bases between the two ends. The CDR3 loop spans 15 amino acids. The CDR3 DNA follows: TGTGCCAGCAGCTCGATTAGCTCTGGGGCCAACGTCCTGACTTTC. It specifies CASSSISSGANVLTF. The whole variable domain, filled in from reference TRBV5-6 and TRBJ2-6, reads DAGVTQSPTHLIKTRGQQVTLRCSPKSGHDTVSWYQQALGQGPQFIFQYYEEEERQRGNFPDRFSGHQFPNYSSELNVNALLLGDSALYLCASSSISSGANVLTFGAGSRLTVL.

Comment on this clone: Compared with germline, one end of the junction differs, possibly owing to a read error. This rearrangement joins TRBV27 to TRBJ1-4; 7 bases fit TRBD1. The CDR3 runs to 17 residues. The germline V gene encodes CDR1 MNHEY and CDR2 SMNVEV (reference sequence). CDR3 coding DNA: TGTGCCAGCAGTTCGCTACAGGGGAGTGCAACTAATGAAAACCTGTTTTTT. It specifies CASSSLQGSATNENLFF. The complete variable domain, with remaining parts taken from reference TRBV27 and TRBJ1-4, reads EAQVTQNPRYLITVTGKKLTVTCSQNMNHEYMSWYRQDPGLGLRQIYYSMNVEVTDKGDVPEGYKVSRKEKRNFPLILESPSPNQTSLYFCASSSLQGSATNENLFFGSGTQLSVL.

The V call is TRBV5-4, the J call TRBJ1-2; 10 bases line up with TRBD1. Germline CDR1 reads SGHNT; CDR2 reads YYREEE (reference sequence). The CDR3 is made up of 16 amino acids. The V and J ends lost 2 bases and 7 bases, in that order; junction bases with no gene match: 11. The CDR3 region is CASSFGTGVGFGGYTF. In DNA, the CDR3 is TGTGCCAGCAGCTTTGGGACAGGGGTAGGATTTGGTGGCTACACCTTC.

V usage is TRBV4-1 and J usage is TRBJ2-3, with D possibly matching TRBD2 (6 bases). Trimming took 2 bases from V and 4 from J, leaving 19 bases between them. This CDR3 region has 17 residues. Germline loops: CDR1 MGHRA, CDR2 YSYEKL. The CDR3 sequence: CASSQLSAGRGSDTQYF. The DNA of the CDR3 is TGCGCCAGCAGCCAACTCTCCGCCGGGAGAGGATCAGATACGCAGTATTTT.

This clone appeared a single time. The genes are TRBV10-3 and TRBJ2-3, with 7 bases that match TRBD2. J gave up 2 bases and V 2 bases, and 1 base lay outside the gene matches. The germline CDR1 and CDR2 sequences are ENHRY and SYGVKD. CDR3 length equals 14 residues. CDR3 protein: CAISERDYTDTQYF. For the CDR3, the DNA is TGTGCCATCAGTGAGCGGGACTACACAGATACGCAGTATTTT.

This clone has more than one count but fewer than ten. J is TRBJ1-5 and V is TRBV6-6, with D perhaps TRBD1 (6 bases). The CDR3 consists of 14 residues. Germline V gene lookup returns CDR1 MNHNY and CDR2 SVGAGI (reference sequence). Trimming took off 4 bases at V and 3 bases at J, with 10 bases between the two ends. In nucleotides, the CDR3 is TGTGCCAGCAGTTCAACAGGGTTCAATCAGCCCCAGCATTTT. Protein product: CASSSTGFNQPQHF.

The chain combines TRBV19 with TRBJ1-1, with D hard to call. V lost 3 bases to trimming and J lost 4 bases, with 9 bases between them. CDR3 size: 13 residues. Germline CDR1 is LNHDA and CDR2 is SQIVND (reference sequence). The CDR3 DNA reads TGTGCCAGTAGTATCGAGGCGGGCACTGAAGCTTTCTTT. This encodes CASSIEAGTEAFF. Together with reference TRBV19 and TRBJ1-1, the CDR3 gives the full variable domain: DGGITQSPKYLFRKEGQNVTLSCEQNLNHDAMYWYRQDPGQGLRLIYYSQIVNDFQKGDIAEGYSVSREKKESFPLTVTSAQKNPTAFYLCASSIEAGTEAFFGQGTRLTVV.

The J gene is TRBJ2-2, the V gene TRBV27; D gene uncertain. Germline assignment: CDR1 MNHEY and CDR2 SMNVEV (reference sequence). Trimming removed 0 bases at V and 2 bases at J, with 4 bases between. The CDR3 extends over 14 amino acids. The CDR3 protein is CASSLSVNTGELFF. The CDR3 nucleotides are TGTGCCAGCAGTTTATCCGTTAACACCGGGGAGCTGTTTTTT.

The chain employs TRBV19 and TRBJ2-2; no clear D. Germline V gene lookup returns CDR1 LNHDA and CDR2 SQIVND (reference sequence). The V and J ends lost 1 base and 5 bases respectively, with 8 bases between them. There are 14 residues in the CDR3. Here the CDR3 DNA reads TGTGCCAGTAGTATAGGGCCCCCAACCGGGGAGCTGTTTTTT. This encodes CASSIGPPTGELFF.

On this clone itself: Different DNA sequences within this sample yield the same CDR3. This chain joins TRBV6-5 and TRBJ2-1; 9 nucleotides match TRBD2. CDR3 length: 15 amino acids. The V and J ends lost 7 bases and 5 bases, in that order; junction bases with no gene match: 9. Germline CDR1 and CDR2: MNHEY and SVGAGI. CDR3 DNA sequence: TGTGCCAGCAAAGTGCTAGCGGGAAACGACAATGAGCAGTTCTTC. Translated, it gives CASKVLAGNDNEQFF.

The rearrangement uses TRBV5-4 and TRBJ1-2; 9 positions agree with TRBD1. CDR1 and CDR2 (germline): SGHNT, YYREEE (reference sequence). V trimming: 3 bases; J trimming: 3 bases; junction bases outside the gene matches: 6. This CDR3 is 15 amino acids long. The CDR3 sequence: CASSSKRTGDYGYTF. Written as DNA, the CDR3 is TGTGCCAGCAGCTCGAAACGGACAGGGGACTATGGCTACACCTTC.

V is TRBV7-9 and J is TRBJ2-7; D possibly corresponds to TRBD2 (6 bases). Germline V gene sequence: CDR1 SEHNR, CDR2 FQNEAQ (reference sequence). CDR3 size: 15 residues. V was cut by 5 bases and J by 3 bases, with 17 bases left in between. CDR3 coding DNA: TGTGCCAGCAGCCCAACCGGGACGGGAGTCTACGAGCAGTACTTC. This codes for CASSPTGTGVYEQYF. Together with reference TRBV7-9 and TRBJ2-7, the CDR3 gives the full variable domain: DTGVSQNPRHKITKRGQNVTFRCDPISEHNRLYWYRQTLGQGPEFLTYFQNEAQLEKSRLLSDRFSAERPKGSFSTLEIQRTEQGDSAMYLCASSPTGTGVYEQYFGPGTRLTVT.

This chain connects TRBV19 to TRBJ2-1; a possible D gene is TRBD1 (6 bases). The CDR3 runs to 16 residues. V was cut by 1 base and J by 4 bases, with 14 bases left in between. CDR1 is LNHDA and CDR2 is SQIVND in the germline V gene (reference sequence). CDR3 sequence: CASSIGGQGLYNEQFF. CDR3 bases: TGTGCCAGTAGTATAGGCGGTCAGGGGCTTTACAATGAGCAGTTCTTC.

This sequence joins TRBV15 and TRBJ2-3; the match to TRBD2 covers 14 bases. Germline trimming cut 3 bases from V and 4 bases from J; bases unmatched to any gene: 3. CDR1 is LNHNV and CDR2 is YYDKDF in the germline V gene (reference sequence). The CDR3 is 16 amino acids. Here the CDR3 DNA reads TGTGCCACCAGCAGGGGGACTAGCGGGAGTTCAGATACGCAGTATTTT. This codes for CATSRGTSGSSDTQYF.

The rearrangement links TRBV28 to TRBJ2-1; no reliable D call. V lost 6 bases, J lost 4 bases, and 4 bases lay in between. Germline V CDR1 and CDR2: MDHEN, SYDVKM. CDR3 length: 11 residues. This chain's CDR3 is CASSQYNEQFF. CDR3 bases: TGTGCCAGCAGCCAGTACAATGAGCAGTTCTTC.

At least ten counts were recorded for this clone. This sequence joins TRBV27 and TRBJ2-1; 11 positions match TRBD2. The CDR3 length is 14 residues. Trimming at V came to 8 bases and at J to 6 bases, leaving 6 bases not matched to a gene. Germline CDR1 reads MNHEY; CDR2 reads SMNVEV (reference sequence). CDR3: CASGTSGWGNEQFF. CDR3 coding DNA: TGTGCCAGCGGGACTAGCGGTTGGGGCAATGAGCAGTTCTTC.

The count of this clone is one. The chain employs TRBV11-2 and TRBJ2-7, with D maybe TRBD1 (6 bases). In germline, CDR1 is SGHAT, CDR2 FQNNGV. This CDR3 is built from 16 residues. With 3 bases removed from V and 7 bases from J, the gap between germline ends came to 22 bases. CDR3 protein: CASSFQGGHLVGEQYF. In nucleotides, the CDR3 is TGTGCCAGCAGCTTTCAAGGGGGACATCTGGTTGGGGAGCAGTACTTC.

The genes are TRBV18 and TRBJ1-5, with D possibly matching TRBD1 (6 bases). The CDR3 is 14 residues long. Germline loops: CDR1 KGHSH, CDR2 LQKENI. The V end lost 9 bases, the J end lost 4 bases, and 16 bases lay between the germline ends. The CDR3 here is CASSGTTGNQPQHF. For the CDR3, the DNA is TGTGCCAGTTCGGGAACCACAGGGAATCAGCCCCAGCATTTT.

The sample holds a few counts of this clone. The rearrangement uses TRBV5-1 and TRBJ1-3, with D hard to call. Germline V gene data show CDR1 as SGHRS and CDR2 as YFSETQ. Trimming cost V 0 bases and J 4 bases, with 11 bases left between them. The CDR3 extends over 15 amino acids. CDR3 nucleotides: TGCGCCAGCAGCTTGGACGGAGCATCCGGAAACACCATATATTTT. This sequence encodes CASSLDGASGNTIYF.

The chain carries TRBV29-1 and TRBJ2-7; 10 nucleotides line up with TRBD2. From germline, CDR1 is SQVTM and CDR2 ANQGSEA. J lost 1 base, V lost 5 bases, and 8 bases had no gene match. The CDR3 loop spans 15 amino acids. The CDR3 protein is CSVRGQAGGSYEQYF. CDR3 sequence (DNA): TGCAGCGTTCGGGGTCAAGCGGGAGGGTCCTACGAGCAGTACTTC.

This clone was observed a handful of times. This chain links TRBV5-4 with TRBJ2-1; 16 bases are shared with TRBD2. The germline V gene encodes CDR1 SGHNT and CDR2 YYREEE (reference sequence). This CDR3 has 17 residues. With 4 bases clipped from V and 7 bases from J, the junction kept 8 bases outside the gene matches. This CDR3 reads CASSPGLAGGPGNEQFF. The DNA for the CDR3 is TGTGCCAGCAGCCCGGGACTAGCGGGAGGGCCGGGAAATGAGCAGTTCTTC.

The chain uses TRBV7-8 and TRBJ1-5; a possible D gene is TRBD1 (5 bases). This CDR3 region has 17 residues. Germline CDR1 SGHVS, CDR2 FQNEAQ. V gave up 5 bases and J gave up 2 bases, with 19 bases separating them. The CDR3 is CASSPNPRGVGNQPQHF. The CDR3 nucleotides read TGTGCCAGCAGCCCAAATCCGCGGGGGGTTGGCAATCAGCCCCAGCATTTT.

The CDR3 DNA reads TGTGCCAGCAGCCCTCTCCCGGACGGGAGAGGGTCCAATGAGCAGTTCTTC. Translating gives CASSPLPDGRGSNEQFF. V and J are TRBV7-2 and TRBJ2-1; tentatively, D is TRBD2 (6 bases). The germline gives CDR1 SGHTA, CDR2 FQGNSA. Trimming removed 5 bases from V and 6 bases from J, with 23 bases in between. The CDR3 runs to 17 residues.